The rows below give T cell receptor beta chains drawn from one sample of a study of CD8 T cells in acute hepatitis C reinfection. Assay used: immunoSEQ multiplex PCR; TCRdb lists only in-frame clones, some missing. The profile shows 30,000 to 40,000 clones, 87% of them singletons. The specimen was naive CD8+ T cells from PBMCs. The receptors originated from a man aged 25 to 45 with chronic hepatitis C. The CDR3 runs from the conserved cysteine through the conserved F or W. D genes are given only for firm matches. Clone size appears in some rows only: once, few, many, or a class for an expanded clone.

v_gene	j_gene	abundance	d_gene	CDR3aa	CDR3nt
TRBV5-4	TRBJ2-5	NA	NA	CASSLKTSQETQYF	TGTGCCAGCAGCCTGAAGACCTCCCAAGAGACCCAGTACTTC
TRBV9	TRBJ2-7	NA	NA	CASSPLSGSYEQYF	TGTGCCAGCAGCCCACTCAGTGGCTCCTACGAGCAGTACTTC
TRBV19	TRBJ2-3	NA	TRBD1	CASSLMTGATDTQYF	TGTGCCAGTAGTTTGATGACAGGGGCGACAGATACGCAGTATTTT
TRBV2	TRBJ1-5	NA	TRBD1	CASSETGGSNQPQHF	TGTGCCAGCAGTGAAACAGGGGGCAGCAATCAGCCCCAGCATTTT
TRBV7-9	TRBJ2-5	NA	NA	CASSVSGQETQYF	TGTGCCAGCAGCGTATCAGGCCAAGAGACCCAGTACTTC
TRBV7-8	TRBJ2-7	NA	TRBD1	CASSSWRTGMHEQYF	TGTGCCAGCAGCTCCTGGCGGACAGGGATGCACGAGCAGTACTTC
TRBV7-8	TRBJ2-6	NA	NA	CASSLAGVSGANVLTF	TGTGCCAGCAGCTTAGCCGGAGTCTCTGGGGCCAACGTCCTGACTTTC
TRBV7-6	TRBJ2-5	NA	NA	CASSWEVGEETQYF	TGTGCCAGCAGCTGGGAAGTGGGGGAAGAGACCCAGTACTTC
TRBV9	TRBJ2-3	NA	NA	CASGVGTDTQYF	TGTGCCAGCGGTGTCGGCACAGATACGCAGTATTTT
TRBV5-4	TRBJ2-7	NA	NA	CASSLVSNPYEQYF	TGTGCCAGCAGCTTGGTTAGTAACCCCTACGAGCAGTACTTC
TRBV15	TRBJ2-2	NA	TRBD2	CATSKGLAGVLGGELFF	TGTGCCACCAGCAAGGGACTAGCGGGAGTTTTGGGCGGGGAGCTGTTTTTT
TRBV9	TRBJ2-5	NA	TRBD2	CASSPGTSEETQYF	TGTGCCAGCAGCCCGGGGACTAGCGAAGAGACCCAGTACTTC
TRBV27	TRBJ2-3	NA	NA	CASSVGAGTDTQYF	TGTGCCAGCAGTGTGGGGGCGGGCACAGATACGCAGTATTTT
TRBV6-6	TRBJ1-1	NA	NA	CASSYKQGKNEAFF	TGTGCCAGCAGTTACAAACAGGGTAAAAATGAAGCTTTCTTT
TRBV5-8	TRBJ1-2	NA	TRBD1	CASSLVQGADGYTF	TGTGCCAGCAGCTTGGTACAGGGGGCGGATGGCTACACCTTC
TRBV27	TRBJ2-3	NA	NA	CASSLGTSPIRDTQYF	TGTGCCAGCAGTTTGGGAACTTCACCGATTAGAGATACGCAGTATTTT
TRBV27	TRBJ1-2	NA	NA	CASSSNGDYGYTF	TGTGCCAGCAGTTCCAACGGTGACTATGGCTACACCTTC
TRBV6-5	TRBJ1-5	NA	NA	CASGSNQPQHF	TGTGCCAGCGGGAGCAATCAGCCCCAGCATTTT
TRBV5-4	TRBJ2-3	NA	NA	CASSSLGGGTDTQYF	TGTGCCAGCAGCTCCCTTGGAGGGGGCACAGATACGCAGTATTTT
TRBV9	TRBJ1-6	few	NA	CASSEDDNSPLHF	TGTGCCAGCAGCGAGGACGATAATTCACCCCTCCACTTT
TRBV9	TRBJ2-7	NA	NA	CASSPRVGTDGSYEQYF	TGTGCCAGCAGCCCCCGGGTAGGGACGGACGGTTCCTACGAGCAGTACTTC
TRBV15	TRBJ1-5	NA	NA	CATSMERNQPQHF	TGTGCCACCAGCATGGAGCGGAATCAGCCCCAGCATTTT
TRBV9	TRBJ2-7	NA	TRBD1	CASSVDRGPYEQYF	TGTGCCAGCAGCGTAGACAGGGGTCCCTACGAGCAGTACTTC
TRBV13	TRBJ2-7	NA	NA	CASSLYREGYYEQYF	TGTGCCAGCAGCCTCTACAGGGAGGGTTACTACGAGCAGTACTTC
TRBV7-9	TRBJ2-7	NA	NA	CASSLPGQTYEQYF	TGTGCCAGCAGCTTGCCTGGTCAGACCTACGAGCAGTACTTC
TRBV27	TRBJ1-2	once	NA	CASSPLNRVNSYGYTF	TGTGCCAGCAGTCCCCTCAACAGGGTGAACTCCTATGGCTACACCTTC